Reported below is one T cell receptor (beta chain). The sample belongs to a study of beta chain features in type 1 diabetes. Of the isolated RNA, all was reverse transcribed, and so the sequenced material was expressed TCRB transcripts. Assay used: immunoSEQ multiplex PCR; TCRdb lists only in-frame clones, some missing. Here the sample spans 300,000 to 350,000 clones, roughly a fifth being singletons. What was sequenced was naive CD4+ T cells from blood. The sequence came from a woman aged 18-29 years in good health.

CDR3 sequence reads: CASSYRTGMNTEAFF. As DNA, the CDR3 is TGCGCCAGCAGCTATAGGACGGGAATGAACACTGAAGCTTTCTTT. The chain couples TRBV5-1 to TRBJ1-1; no firm D call. Trimming removed 3 bases at V and 0 bases at J, with 12 bases between. Germline CDR1 is SGHRS and CDR2 is YFSETQ. The CDR3 consists of 15 residues.